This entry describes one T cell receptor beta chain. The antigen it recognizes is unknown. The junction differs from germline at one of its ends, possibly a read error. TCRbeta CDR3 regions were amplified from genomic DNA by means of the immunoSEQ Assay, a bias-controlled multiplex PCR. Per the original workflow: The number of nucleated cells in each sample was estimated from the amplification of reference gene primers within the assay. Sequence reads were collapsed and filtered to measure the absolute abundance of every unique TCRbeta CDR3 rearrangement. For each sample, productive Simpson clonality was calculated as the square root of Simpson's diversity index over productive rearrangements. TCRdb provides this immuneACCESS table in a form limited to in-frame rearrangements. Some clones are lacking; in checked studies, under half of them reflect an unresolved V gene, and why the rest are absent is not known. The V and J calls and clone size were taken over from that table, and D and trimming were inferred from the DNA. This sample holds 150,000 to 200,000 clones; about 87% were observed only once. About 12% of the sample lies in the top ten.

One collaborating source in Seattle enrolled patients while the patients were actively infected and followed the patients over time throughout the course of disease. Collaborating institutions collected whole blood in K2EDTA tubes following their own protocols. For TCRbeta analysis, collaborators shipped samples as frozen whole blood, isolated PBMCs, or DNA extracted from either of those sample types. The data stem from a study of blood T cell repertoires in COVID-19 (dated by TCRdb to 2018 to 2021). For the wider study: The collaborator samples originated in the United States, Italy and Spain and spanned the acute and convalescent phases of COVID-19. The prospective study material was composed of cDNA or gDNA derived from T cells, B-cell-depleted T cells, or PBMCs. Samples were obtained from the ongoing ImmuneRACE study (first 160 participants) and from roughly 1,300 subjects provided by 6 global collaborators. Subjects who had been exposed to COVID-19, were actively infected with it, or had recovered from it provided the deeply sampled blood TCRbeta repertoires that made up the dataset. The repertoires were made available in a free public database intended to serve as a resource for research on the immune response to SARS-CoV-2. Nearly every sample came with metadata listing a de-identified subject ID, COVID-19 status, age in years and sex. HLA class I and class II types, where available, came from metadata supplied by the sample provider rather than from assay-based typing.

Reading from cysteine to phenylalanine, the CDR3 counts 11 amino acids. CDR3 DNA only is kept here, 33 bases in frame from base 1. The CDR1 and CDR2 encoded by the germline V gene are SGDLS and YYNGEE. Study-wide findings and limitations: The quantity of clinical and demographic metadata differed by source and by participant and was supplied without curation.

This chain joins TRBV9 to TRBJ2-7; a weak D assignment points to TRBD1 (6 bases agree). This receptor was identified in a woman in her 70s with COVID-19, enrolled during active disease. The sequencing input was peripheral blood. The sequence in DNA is TGTGCCAGCTCCAGGGGAAGGGAGCAATACTTC. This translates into CASSRGREQYF.